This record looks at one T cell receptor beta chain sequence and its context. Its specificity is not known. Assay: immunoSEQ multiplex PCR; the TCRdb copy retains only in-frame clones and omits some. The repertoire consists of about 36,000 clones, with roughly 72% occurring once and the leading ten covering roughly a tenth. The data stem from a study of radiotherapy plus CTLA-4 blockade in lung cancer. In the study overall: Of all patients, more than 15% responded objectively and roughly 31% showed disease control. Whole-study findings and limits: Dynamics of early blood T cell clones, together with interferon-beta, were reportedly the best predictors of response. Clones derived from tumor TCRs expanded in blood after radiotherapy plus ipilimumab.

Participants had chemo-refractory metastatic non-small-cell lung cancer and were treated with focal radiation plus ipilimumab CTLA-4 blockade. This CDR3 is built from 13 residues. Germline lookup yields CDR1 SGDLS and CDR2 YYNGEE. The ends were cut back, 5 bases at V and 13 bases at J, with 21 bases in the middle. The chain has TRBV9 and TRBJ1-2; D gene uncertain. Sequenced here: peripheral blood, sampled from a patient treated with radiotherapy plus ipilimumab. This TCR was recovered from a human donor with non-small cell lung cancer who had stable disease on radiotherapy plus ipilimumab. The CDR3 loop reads CASRRSGPTGLTF. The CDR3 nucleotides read TGTGCCAGCAGGCGTAGCGGCCCAACTGGGCTCACCTTC.